The 5 T cell receptor beta chains below all came from one sample that was sequenced in a study of blood T cells in healthy people across ages. It was with a sample-barcoded 5' primer and a J-beta primer mix that a second PCR of roughly 6 to 12 cycles was run. TCRdb itself ran the 5' RACE reads through MiXCR, one entry per CDR3 protein. Among hundreds of thousands of distinct CDR3 sequences listed, 25% to 35% were seen once. The sequencing sample was made of blood. The receptors were sampled from a woman of 80 years or more in good health.

At least ten counts were recorded for this clonotype. Written as DNA, the CDR3 is TGTGCCAGCAGCCTGGACCCCCATACAGATACGCAGTATTTT. As protein: CASSLDPHTDTQYF. This rearrangement joins TRBV7-9 to TRBJ2-3; D unclear. Trimming took 5 bases from V and 3 from J, leaving 12 bases between them. The CDR3 has 14 residues. Germline CDR1 is SEHNR and CDR2 is FQNEAQ (reference sequence).

This clonotype was seen at least ten times. This sequence joins TRBV4-3 and TRBJ2-1; no definite D call. This CDR3 is 15 amino acids long. The germline V and J ends were trimmed by 0 bases and 2 bases, with 8 bases remaining between them. Germline-derived CDR1 and CDR2 are LGHNA and YSLEER. Written as DNA, the CDR3 is TGCGCCAGCAGCCAAGAGTCCGCTCCCTACAATGAGCAGTTCTTC. The encoded protein is CASSQESAPYNEQFF.

The gene calls are TRBV6-2 or TRBV6-3 and TRBJ1-5; D not certain. The CDR3 contains 13 residues. Germline CDR1 MNHEY, CDR2 SVGEGT. Trimming pared 8 bases from V and 7 bases from J, leaving 15 bases between. The CDR3 coding sequence is TGTGCCAGCCGGCCCGGGAACGGGCAGCCCCAGCATTTT. Residues: CASRPGNGQPQHF.

This rearrangement joins TRBV6-2 or TRBV6-3 to TRBJ2-7; D gene unclear. V was shortened by 8 bases and J by 6 bases, with 20 bases between the two germline ends. Per germline, CDR1 MNHEY and CDR2 SVGEGT. The CDR3 is 14 residues long. CDR3 protein: CASRLWPDGGEQYF. The CDR3 DNA reads TGTGCCAGCCGCTTGTGGCCCGATGGCGGCGAGCAGTACTTC.

The CDR3 DNA follows: TGCAGTGCTACTTTAGCGGGAGTGGGCTACGAGCAGTACTTC. Amino acid sequence: CSATLAGVGYEQYF. The rearrangement joins TRBV20-1 to TRBJ2-7; 9 nucleotides line up with TRBD2. CDR1 is DFQATT and CDR2 is SNEGSKA in the germline V gene (reference sequence). CDR3 length equals 14 residues. J lost 3 bases, V lost 4 bases, and 7 bases had no gene match.